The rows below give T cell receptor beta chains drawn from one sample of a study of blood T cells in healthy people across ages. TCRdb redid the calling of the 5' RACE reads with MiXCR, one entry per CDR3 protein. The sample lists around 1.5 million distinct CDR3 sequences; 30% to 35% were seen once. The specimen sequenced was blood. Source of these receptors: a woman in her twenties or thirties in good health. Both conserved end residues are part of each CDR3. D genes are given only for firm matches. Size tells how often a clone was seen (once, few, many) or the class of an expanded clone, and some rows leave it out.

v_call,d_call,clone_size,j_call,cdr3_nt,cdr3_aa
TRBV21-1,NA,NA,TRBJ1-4,TGTGCCAGCAGCAAACCGACCGAGGCAACTAATGAAAAACTGTTTTTT,CASSKPTEATNEKLFF
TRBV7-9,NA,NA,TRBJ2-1,TGTGCCAGCAGTCCACCGGGGGCCGGAATTTACAATGAGCAGTTCTTC,CASSPPGAGIYNEQFF
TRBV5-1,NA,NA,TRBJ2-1,TGCGCCAGCAGCCCCACAGGCACTCCCAATGAGCAGTTCTTC,CASSPTGTPNEQFF
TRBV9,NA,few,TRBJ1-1,TGTGCCAGCAGCGCCGCTCCTCAGGTGAACACTGAAGCTTTCTTT,CASSAAPQVNTEAFF
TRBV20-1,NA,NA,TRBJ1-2,TGCAGTGCTAATACCATTAACTATGGCTACACCTTC,CSANTINYGYTF
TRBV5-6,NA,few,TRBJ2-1,TGTGCCAGCAGCTTGGCCTCTGGATATGAGCAGTTCTTC,CASSLASGYEQFF
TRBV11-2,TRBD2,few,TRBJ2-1,TGTGCCAGCAGCTTAGGGGGTGTAGGGCGGGGGTGGTATGAGCAGTTCTTC,CASSLGGVGRGWYEQFF
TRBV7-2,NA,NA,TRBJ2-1,TGTGCCAGCAGCCCAAGGGGGGGCGAGGCTCACAATGAGCAGTTCTTC,CASSPRGGEAHNEQFF
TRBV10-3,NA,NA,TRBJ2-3,TGTGCCACCCGGACAGCGAGCACAGATACGCAGTATTTT,CATRTASTDTQYF
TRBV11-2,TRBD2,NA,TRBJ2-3,TGTGCCAGCAGACCCTCTCTAGCGGGAGATGGAACAGATACGCAGTATTTT,CASRPSLAGDGTDTQYF
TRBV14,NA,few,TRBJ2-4,TGTGCCAGCAGCCCGCCCGAGGGAGACATTCAGTACTTC,CASSPPEGDIQYF
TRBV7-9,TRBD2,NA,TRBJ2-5,TGTGCCAGCAGCCCCAAAAGGGGGACTAGCGGCCAAGAGACCCAGTACTTC,CASSPKRGTSGQETQYF
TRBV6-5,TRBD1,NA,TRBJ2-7,TGTGCCGGCAGACGCAGCAACAGGGGGAGCCACGAGCAGTACTTC,CAGRRSNRGSHEQYF
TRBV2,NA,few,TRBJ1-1,TGTGCCAGCAGTGAAGGTCAGGGGAGCAAAACGCTGAACACTGAAGCTTTCTTT,CASSEGQGSKTLNTEAFF
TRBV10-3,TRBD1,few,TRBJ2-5,TGTGCCATCGGCCAGGGGGCTTCAGAGACCCAGTACTTC,CAIGQGASETQYF
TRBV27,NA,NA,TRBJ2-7,TGTGCCAGCAGAGGGACTTGCGGATACTACGAGCAGTACTTC,CASRGTCGYYEQYF
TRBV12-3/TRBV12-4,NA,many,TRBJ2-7,TGTGCCAGCAGGGCAGGGATCTACGAGCAGTACTTC,CASRAGIYEQYF